This record covers a single T cell receptor (beta chain). Its antigen is not identified. Built from TCR beta cDNA, the libraries had unique molecular identifiers in them. Each batch of 1 to 10 million T cells produced hundreds of thousands of cDNA molecules. Using its own MiXCR run on the PCR reads, TCRdb lists one record per CDR3 protein. The sample lists 740,000 or so distinct CDR3 sequences; approximately 53% were seen once. This CDR3 is built from 14 residues. Germline V lookup: CDR1 SGDLS, CDR2 YYNGEE. The sample originates from a study of post-analysis software for immune sequencing data. Study-wide background: The cohort encompassed relapsing-remitting, secondary progressive and progressive-relapsing multiple sclerosis disease courses. Whole-study findings and limits: Five or six TRBV segments, TRBV5-6, TRBV5-1 and TRBV20-1 among them, were found more frequent in patients than controls.

The sample was blood. The rearrangement links TRBV9 to TRBJ2-7, with D possibly matching TRBD2 (6 bases). The end of the DNA fits TRBJ2-5 better, so the J call may be wrong. This receptor was identified in a girl under 18 with multiple sclerosis. CDR3 sequence (DNA): TGTGCCAGCAGCGTAGGCACGGGGGAAGGGACCCAGTACTTC. It is translated as CASSVGTGEGTQYF.